Included here is one T cell receptor beta chain sequence, with context. Its specificity is not known. The same CDR3 can be traced to other DNA sequences in this sample. The data were obtained in a study of beta chain features in type 1 diabetes. Study context: Cell yields, gender and age were comparable in patients and healthy donors.

Markers CD45RO/CCR7/CD25/CD127/CD95/CD27 served to sort CD4+ naive, central memory, regulatory and stem cell-like memory cells. What was sequenced were expressed TCRB transcripts, since all of the isolated RNA had been reverse transcribed. An average approximately 3.5 million reads came from naive, central memory and regulatory T cell samples. Sequencing used immunoSEQ multiplex PCR; TCRdb keeps in-frame clones, though not all of them. The repertoire has approximately 200,000 clones, over 9.5% of them found once; the top ten carry just under 0.035%. General study points: Whether HLA type influences TCRB rearrangement remained unresolved here.

This receptor was obtained from a woman younger than 35 in good health. Material: naive CD4+ T cells from blood.

Written as DNA, the CDR3 is TGTGCCAGCTCACCACCTAGTTCCACAGATACGCAGTATTTT. This gives the protein CASSPPSSTDTQYF. V is TRBV18 and J is TRBJ2-3; D unclear. CDR1 KGHSH and CDR2 LQKENI come from the germline V gene. The CDR3 extends over 14 amino acids. Between the trimmed V and J ends, which lost 0 bases and 2 bases, there was a span of 6 bases.